A selection of T cell receptor beta chains follows, all from one sample in a study of blood T cell repertoires in COVID-19. The method was immunoSEQ multiplex PCR; TCRdb's version includes in-frame clones alone and lacks a portion of them. This table holds a few hundred thousand clones, approximately 86% found once. Material for sequencing was PBMCs or T cells enriched from blood (not recorded which). These receptors originate from a woman in her fifties or sixties who had recovered from COVID-19. The CDR3 runs from the conserved cysteine through the conserved F or W. D genes are given only for firm matches. Rows may omit the clone size; those that give it use once, few, many or a size class.

d_call	v_call	j_call	clone_size	cdr3_nt	cdr3_aa
.	TRBV7-6	TRBJ1-6	.	TGTGCCAGCAGCCAATTAGGGAGCTATAATTCACCCCTCCACTTT	CASSQLGSYNSPLHF
TRBD2	TRBV7-2	TRBJ2-7	.	TGTGCCAGCACCTTAGCGGGGGGGGGCGGGGAGCAGTACTTC	CASTLAGGGGEQYF
.	TRBV18	TRBJ2-1	.	TGTGCCAGCTCACCCTATAGCGGACTGACTCCGTTCTTC	CASSPYSGLTPFF
TRBD1	TRBV24-1	TRBJ1-2	.	TGTGCCACCAGTGATTTGAGGGACAGGGGAGGTAGAGGCTATGGCTACACCTTC	CATSDLRDRGGRGYGYTF
.	TRBV11-2	TRBJ1-1	.	TGTGCCAGCAGCGTAGTTCGGAACACTGAAGCTTTCTTT	CASSVVRNTEAFF
TRBD1	TRBV5-1	TRBJ2-6	.	TGCGCCAGCAGCTTGGAAGGGGGACAGGGCCGTTCAGGGGCCAACGTCCTGACTTTC	CASSLEGGQGRSGANVLTF
.	TRBV6-6	TRBJ1-2	.	TGTGCCAGCAGCCTCTTACGACAGATCTATGGCTACACCTTC	CASSLLRQIYGYTF
.	TRBV19	TRBJ2-2	.	TGTGCCAGTAGTATTTGGTCCGGGGGCACCGGGGAGCTGTTTTTT	CASSIWSGGTGELFF
.	TRBV7-9	TRBJ1-1	.	TGTGCCAGCAGCACAGGACCTAGTCGGAACACTGAAGCTTTCTTT	CASSTGPSRNTEAFF
TRBD2	TRBV6-1	TRBJ2-7	few	TGTGCCAGCAGTGAGACTCGCGGGGGACGGGCCTACGAGCAGTACTTC	CASSETRGGRAYEQYF
.	TRBV4-1	TRBJ1-5	few	TGCGCCAGCAGCCAAGGGACTTCTAGCAATCAGCCCCAGCATTTT	CASSQGTSSNQPQHF